This T cell receptor beta chain was sequenced for a study of tumor-infiltrating lymphocytes in primary liver carcinoma. Study in general: The study obtained roughly 3.5 to 7.13 million productive TCRbeta reads per sample, similar across tissue types.

On this clonotype itself: Its target is not known.

Whole-study results and caveats: Significantly greater top-250-clone fractions characterized tumors relative to blood (p = 0.039). The samples were not sorted (they were bulk), so CD4+ and CD8+ repertoires were not compared. Researchers found tumor-adjacent and tumor-blood pairs overlapped less than tumor region pairs.

J lost 6 bases, V lost 5 bases, and 10 bases had no gene match. Germline CDR1 reads SGHVS; CDR2 reads FQNEAQ. The CDR3 is made up of 15 amino acids. Unsorted whole blood served as the source of blood RNA, and germline DNA was extracted as well. A constant-region primer served to make TCR beta cDNA from around 500 ng total RNA. Slightly modified ARM-PCR, run as three nested multiplex PCR rounds, produced the TCR beta libraries. Each of the first two PCR rounds ran around 10 cycles with TRBV1-TRBV30 forward and C-beta reverse primers. TCRdb re-called the multiplex PCR reads through MiXCR, storing one row per CDR3 protein. The table includes around 330,000 distinct CDR3 sequences, around three fifths detected once.

The V and J genes are TRBV7-8 and TRBJ2-1, with 7 bases aligning to TRBD2. The sequenced sample was peripheral blood. The origin of this receptor is a woman in her thirties with primary liver carcinoma and hepatitis B virus infection. The DNA of the CDR3 is TGTGCCAGCAGCCCGACTAGCCTTCGAACCAATGAGCAGTTCTTC. Protein: CASSPTSLRTNEQFF. The full variable domain, rest sourced from reference TRBV7-8 and TRBJ2-1, is GAGVSQSPRYKVAKRGQDVALRCDPISGHVSLFWYQQALGQGPEFLTYFQNEAQLDKSGLPSDRFFAERPEGSVSTLKIQRTQQEDSAVYLCASSPTSLRTNEQFFGPGTRLTVL.